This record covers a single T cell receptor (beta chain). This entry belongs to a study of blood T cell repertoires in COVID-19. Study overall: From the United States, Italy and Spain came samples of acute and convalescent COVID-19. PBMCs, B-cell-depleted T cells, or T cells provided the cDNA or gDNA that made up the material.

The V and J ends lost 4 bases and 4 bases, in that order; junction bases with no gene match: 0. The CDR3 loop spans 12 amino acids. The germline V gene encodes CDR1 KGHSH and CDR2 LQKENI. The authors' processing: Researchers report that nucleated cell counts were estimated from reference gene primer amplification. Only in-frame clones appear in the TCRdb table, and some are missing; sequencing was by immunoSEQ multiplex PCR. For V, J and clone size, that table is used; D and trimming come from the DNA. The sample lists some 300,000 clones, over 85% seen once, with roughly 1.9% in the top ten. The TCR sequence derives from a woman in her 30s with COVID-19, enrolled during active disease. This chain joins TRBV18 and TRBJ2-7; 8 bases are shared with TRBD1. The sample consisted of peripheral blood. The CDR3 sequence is CASSRQGYEQYF. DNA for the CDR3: TGTGCCAGCTCACGACAGGGGTACGAGCAGTACTTC.